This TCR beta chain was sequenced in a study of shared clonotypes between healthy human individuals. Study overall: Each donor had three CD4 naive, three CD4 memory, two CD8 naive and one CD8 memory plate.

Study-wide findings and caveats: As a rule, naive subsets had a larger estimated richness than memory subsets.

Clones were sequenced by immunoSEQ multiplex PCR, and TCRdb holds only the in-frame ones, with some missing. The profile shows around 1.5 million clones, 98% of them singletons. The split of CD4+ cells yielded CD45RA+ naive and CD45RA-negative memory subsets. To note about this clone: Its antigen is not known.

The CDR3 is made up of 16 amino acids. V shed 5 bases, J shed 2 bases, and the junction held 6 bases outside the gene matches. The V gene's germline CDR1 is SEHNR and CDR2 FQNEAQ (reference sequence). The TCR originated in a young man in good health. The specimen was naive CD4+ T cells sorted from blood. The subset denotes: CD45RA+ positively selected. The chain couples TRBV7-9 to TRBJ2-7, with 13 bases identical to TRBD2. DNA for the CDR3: TGTGCCAGCAGCCCCCGACTAGCGGGAGGAACCTACGAGCAGTACTTC. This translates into CASSPRLAGGTYEQYF. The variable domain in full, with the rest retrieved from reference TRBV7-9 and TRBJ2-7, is DTGVSQNPRHKITKRGQNVTFRCDPISEHNRLYWYRQTLGQGPEFLTYFQNEAQLEKSRLLSDRFSAERPKGSFSTLEIQRTEQGDSAMYLCASSPRLAGGTYEQYFGPGTRLTVT.